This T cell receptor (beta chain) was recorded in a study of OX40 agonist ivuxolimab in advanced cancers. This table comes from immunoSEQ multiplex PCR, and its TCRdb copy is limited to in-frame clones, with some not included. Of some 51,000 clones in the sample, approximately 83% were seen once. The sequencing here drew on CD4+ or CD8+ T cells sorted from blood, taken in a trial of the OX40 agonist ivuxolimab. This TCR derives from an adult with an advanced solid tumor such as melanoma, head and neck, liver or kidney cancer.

CDR3 amino acids: CASNAFPGPTYEQYF. The CDR3, as DNA: TGTGCCAGCAATGCCTTCCCAGGCCCAACCTACGAGCAGTACTTC. The chain couples TRBV6-1 to TRBJ2-7; D not resolved. V lost 7 bases and J lost 2, with 18 bases in between. The germline CDR1 and CDR2 sequences are MNHNS and SASEGT. The CDR3 consists of 15 residues.